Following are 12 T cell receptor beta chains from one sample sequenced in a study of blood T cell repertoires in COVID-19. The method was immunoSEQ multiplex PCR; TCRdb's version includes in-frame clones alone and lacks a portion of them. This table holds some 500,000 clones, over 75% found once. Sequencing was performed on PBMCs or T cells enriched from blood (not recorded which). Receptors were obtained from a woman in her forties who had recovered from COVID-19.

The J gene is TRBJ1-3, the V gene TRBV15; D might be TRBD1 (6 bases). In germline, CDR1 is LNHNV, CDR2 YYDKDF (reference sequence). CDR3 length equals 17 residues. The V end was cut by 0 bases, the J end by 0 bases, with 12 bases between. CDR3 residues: CATSREGAPNSGNTIYF. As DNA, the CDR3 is TGTGCCACCAGCAGAGAGGGGGCCCCGAACTCTGGAAACACCATATATTTT.

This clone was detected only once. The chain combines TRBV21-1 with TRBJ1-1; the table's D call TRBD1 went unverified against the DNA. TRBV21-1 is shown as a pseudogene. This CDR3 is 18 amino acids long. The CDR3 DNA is TGTGCCAGCAGCCGGGAAACAGGGGACGGGGATGTCGACACTGAAGCTTTCTTT. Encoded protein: CASSRETGDGDVDTEAFF.

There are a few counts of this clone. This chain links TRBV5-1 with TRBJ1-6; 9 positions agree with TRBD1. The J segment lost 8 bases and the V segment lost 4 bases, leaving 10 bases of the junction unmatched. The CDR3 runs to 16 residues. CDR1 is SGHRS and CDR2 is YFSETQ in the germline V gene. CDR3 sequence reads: CASSQAWTGDDSPLHF. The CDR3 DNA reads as TGCGCCAGCAGCCAAGCCTGGACAGGGGACGATTCACCCCTCCACTTT.

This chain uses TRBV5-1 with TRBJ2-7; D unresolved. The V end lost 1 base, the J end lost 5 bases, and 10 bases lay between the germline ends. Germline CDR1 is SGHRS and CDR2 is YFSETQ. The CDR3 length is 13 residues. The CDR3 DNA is TGCGCCAGCAGCTTGACCGGTTTGGACGAGCAGTACTTC. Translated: CASSLTGLDEQYF.

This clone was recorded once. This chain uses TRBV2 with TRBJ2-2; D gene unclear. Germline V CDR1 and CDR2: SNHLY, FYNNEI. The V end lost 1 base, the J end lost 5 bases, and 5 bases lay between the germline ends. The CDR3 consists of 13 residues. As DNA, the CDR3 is TGTGCCAGCAGTGAAGTCACAACCGGGGAGCTGTTTTTT. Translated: CASSEVTTGELFF.

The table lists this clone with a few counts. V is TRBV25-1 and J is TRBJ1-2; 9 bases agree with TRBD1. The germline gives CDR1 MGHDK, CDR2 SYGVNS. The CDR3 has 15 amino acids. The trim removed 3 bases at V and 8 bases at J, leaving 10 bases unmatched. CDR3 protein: CASSDRTGAYPGYTF. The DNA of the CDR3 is TGTGCCAGCAGTGATCGGACAGGGGCCTATCCCGGCTACACCTTC.

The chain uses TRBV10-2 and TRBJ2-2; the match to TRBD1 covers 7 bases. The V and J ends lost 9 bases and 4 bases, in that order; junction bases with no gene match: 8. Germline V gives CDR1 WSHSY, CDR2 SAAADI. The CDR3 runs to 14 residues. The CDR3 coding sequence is TGCGCCAGTACAGGGGTTCCGGGCACCGGGGAGCTGTTTTTT. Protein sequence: CASTGVPGTGELFF.

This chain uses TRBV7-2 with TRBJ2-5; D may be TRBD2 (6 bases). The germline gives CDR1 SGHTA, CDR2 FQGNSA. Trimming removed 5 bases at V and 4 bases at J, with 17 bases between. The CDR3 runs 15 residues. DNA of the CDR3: TGTGCCAGCAGCGCCCAGACTAGAGGAAGAGAGACCCAGTACTTC. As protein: CASSAQTRGRETQYF.

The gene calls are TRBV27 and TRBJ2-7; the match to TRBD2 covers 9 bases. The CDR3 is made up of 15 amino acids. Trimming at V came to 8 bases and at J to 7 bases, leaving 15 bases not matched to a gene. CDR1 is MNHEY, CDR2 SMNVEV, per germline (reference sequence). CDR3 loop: CASRLAGGPSSEQYF. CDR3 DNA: TGTGCCAGCCGTCTGGCGGGAGGGCCGTCGAGTGAGCAGTACTTC.

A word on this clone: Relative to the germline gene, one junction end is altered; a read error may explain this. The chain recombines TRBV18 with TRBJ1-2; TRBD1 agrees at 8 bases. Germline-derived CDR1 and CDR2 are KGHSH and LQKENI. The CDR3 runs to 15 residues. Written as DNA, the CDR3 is TGTGCCAGCACACCACTACAGGGGGCTAACTATGGCTACACCTTC. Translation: CASTPLQGANYGYTF.

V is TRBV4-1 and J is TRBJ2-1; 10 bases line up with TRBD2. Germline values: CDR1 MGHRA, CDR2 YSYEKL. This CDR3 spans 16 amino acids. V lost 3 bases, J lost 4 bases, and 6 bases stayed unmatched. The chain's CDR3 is CASSHASGRGYNEQFF. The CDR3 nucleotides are TGCGCCAGCAGCCATGCTAGCGGGAGAGGATACAATGAGCAGTTCTTC.

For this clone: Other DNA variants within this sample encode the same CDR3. The CDR3 sequence is CASSLGQVGTEAFF. DNA for the CDR3: TGTGCCAGCAGCTTAGGCCAGGTGGGCACTGAAGCTTTCTTT. The rearrangement joins TRBV11-3 to TRBJ1-1, with D unresolved. The CDR3 runs 14 residues. Germline assignment: CDR1 SGHNT and CDR2 YENEEA. Trimming stripped 1 base from V and 4 bases from J, with 10 bases between. The entire variable domain, with the rest obtained from reference TRBV11-3 and TRBJ1-1, is as follows: EAGVVQSPRYKIIEKKQPVAFWCNPISGHNTLYWYLQNLGQGPELLIRYENEEAVDDSQLPKDRFSAERLKGVDSTLKIQPAELGDSAVYLCASSLGQVGTEAFFGQGTRLTVV.